This T cell receptor (beta chain) was recovered during a study of technical replicates of blood from several donors. Here immunoSEQ multiplex PCR was the method, and the copy in TCRdb shows in-frame clones only, minus some. This table has some 58,000 clones, about 93% appearing once. The CDR3 length is 16 residues. Germline CDR1 WNHNN, CDR2 SYGVQD (reference sequence). The V gene lost 2 bases and the J gene lost 2 bases, with 13 bases spanning the gap. The clonotype was recovered from a human donor in good health. This chain joins TRBV10-1 and TRBJ2-4, with D perhaps matching TRBD2 (6 bases). What was sequenced was T cells isolated from PBMCs. The CDR3 is CASSESGGMTKNIQYF. The DNA for the CDR3 is TGCGCCAGCAGTGAGAGTGGGGGGATGACCAAAAACATTCAGTACTTC.